The 4 T cell receptor beta chains given below trace back to one sample, sequenced in a study of shared clonotypes between healthy human individuals. The repertoire was sequenced with immunoSEQ multiplex PCR; TCRdb's copy has only in-frame clones and lacks some. The sample has millions of clones; 90% to 95% are singletons. The material sequenced was naive CD4+ T cells sorted from blood. The subset was: CD45RA+ positively selected. Receptors were obtained from a man between 18 and 35 years old in good health.

J is TRBJ2-7 and V is TRBV5-8, with 15 bases that match TRBD2. Germline trimming cut 0 bases from V and 1 base from J; bases unmatched to any gene: 5. Germline V gene data show CDR1 as SGHTS and CDR2 as YDEGEE. The length of the CDR3 is 18 residues. The CDR3 nucleotides are TGTGCCAGCAGCTTGGGGACTAGCGGGGGGGCGAAGTCCTACGAGCAGTACTTC. This translates into CASSLGTSGGAKSYEQYF.

This chain links TRBV9 with TRBJ2-6; no reliable D call. Germline lookup yields CDR1 SGDLS and CDR2 YYNGEE. V dropped 2 bases and J dropped 0 bases, with 9 bases sitting between them. The CDR3 runs 16 residues. The CDR3 reads CASSVTDTSGANVLTF. For the CDR3, the DNA is TGTGCCAGCAGCGTTACCGATACCTCTGGGGCCAACGTCCTGACTTTC.

This clone was recorded only once. The chain combines TRBV7-2 with TRBJ1-6; 8 bases match TRBD1. With 5 bases clipped from V and 2 bases from J, the junction kept 5 bases outside the gene matches. There are 16 residues in the CDR3. Germline V CDR1 and CDR2: SGHTA, FQGNSA. CDR3 residues: CASSRTGIPYNSPLHF. The CDR3 DNA follows: TGTGCCAGCAGCCGGACAGGGATTCCCTATAATTCACCCCTCCACTTT.

The chain carries TRBV5-1 and TRBJ2-5; 8 bases fit TRBD2. The J segment lost 2 bases and the V segment lost 3 bases, leaving 9 bases of the junction unmatched. Germline CDR1 is SGHRS and CDR2 is YFSETQ. This CDR3 has 16 residues. The CDR3 nucleotides are TGCGCCAGCAGCTCCGCTAGCGGGTCGATTCAAGAGACCCAGTACTTC. Its protein product is CASSSASGSIQETQYF.